A single sample gave rise to the 3 T cell receptor beta chains below, sequenced in a study of shared clonotypes between healthy human individuals (TCRdb year 2020). Library construction relied on the immunoSEQ multiplex PCR assay. TCRdb's version of the immuneACCESS table is confined to in-frame rearrangements and falls short of the full clone set. An unresolved V gene accounts for under half of the shortfall where checked; the remainder is of unknown origin. The sample yields about 2.3 million clones; 80% to 95% were counted once. The top ten clonotypes cover under 0.45% of the sample. Source material: naive CD4+ T cells from PBMCs. The cell subset or site label for this specimen denotes: CD45RA+ positively selected. The source of these receptors is a man younger than 30 in good health. Some clones in this sample may be carry-over from other donors' samples.

V gene TRBV7-8 combines with J gene TRBJ2-5; D is unclear. Germline lookup yields CDR1 SGHVS and CDR2 FQNEAQ. Trimming cost V 0 bases and J 2 bases, with 7 bases left between them. CDR3 length: 14 amino acids. The CDR3 region is CASSLAIAQETQYF. DNA of the CDR3: TGTGCCAGCAGCTTAGCGATCGCGCAAGAGACCCAGTACTTC.

The chain uses TRBV29-1 and TRBJ1-1; the D gene is possibly TRBD1 (6 bases). V lost 7 bases, J lost 1 base, and 16 bases lay in between. CDR1 is SQVTM and CDR2 is ANQGSEA in the germline V gene. This CDR3 contains 14 residues. The CDR3 nucleotides are TGCAGCGCCTCCAGGGGCGGCAAGAACACTGAAGCTTTCTTT. Translation: CSASRGGKNTEAFF.

The rearrangement uses TRBV23-1 and TRBJ2-7; weak D call: TRBD1 (5 bases). TRBV23-1 is designated an ORF whose function remains uncertain. The CDR3 spans 16 residues. The V gene lost 4 bases and the J gene lost 0 bases, with 16 bases spanning the gap. The CDR3 DNA reads as TGCGCCAGCAGTCCAGTCAGGGTGAGTAGCTCCTACGAGCAGTACTTC. The encoded protein is CASSPVRVSSSYEQYF.